This is a list of T cell receptor beta chains from one sample in a study of blood T cell repertoires in COVID-19. Assay used: immunoSEQ multiplex PCR; TCRdb lists only in-frame clones, some missing. This table holds 250,000 to 350,000 clones, 70% to 90% found once. The sample taken for sequencing was peripheral blood. These receptors originate from a woman in her forties or fifties with active or convalescent COVID-19. Both conserved end residues are part of each CDR3. The D gene is left open where the match is weak. Clone size is given for some rows only: seen once, a few or many times, or a class if the clone is expanded.

D	size	V	J	CDR3	DNA
NA	NA	TRBV18	TRBJ1-5	CASSASNSGTNQPQHF	TGTGCCAGCTCAGCCTCCAACAGTGGAACCAATCAGCCCCAGCATTTT
NA	NA	TRBV5-5	TRBJ1-2	CASSPGGTYNGYTF	TGTGCCAGCAGCCCCGGCGGGACGTACAATGGCTACACCTTC
TRBD1	NA	TRBV5-1	TRBJ1-4	CASSGTGLNEKLFF	TGCGCCAGCAGCGGGACAGGCCTTAATGAAAAACTGTTTTTT
TRBD2	NA	TRBV7-3	TRBJ2-1	CASSLTLAGVNEQFF	TGTGCCAGCAGCCTAACCCTAGCGGGAGTCAATGAGCAGTTCTTC
TRBD1	NA	TRBV3-1/TRBV3-2	TRBJ1-1	CASRDRLAEAFF	TGTGCCAGCAGGGACAGGCTCGCCGAAGCTTTCTTT
NA	NA	TRBV21-1	TRBJ2-7	CASSKIGRRGSYEQYF	TGTGCCAGCAGCAAAATTGGCAGAAGGGGGTCCTACGAGCAGTACTTC
TRBD1	NA	TRBV7-3	TRBJ1-1	CASSSTGVNTEAFF	TGTGCCAGCAGCTCCACAGGGGTGAACACTGAAGCTTTCTTT
TRBD1	once	TRBV18	TRBJ1-1	CASSTLTGVEAFF	TGTGCCAGCTCAACTCTCACAGGGGTTGAAGCTTTCTTT
NA	NA	TRBV4-3	TRBJ2-3	CASSQDRWAGRYTQYF	TGCGCCAGCAGCCAAGATCGATGGGCAGGGCGATATACGCAGTATTTT
NA	few	TRBV19	TRBJ2-1	CASSPQGGNEQFF	TGTGCCAGTAGTCCCCAGGGTGGCAATGAGCAGTTCTTC
TRBD1	NA	TRBV19	TRBJ2-7	CASKVGTGAYEQYF	TGTGCCAGTAAGGTAGGGACAGGCGCCTACGAGCAGTACTTC
TRBD1	NA	TRBV2	TRBJ1-4	CASTPRGLANEKLFF	TGTGCCAGCACCCCGAGGGGGCTAGCGAATGAAAAACTGTTTTTT
NA	NA	TRBV18	TRBJ1-1	CASSPGTNRAFF	TGTGCCAGCTCACCCGGGACTAATAGGGCTTTCTTT
NA	NA	TRBV25-1	TRBJ1-4	CASSELGGNEKLFF	TGTGCCAGCAGTGAATTAGGGGGAAATGAAAAACTGTTTTTT
NA	NA	TRBV12-3/TRBV12-4	TRBJ1-5	CASTFSSNQPQHF	TGTGCCAGCACCTTTAGTAGCAATCAGCCCCAGCATTTT
NA	NA	TRBV29-1	TRBJ1-4	CSVEGGDEKLFF	TGCAGCGTTGAAGGGGGGGATGAAAAACTGTTTTTT
TRBD2	NA	TRBV19	TRBJ2-1	CASSMGRGLGTSGSATYNEQFF	TGTGCCAGTAGTATGGGAAGGGGATTGGGGACTAGCGGGAGCGCCACCTACAATGAGCAGTTCTTC